This T cell receptor (beta chain) was sequenced for a study of tumor-infiltrating lymphocytes in glioblastoma multiforme. Notes on the study in general: Just one glioblastoma patient contributed to the TCR-mutation comparison. Detected clone frequencies may not reflect cell counts, being RNA-based.

Worth noting for this clonotype: Antigen specificity is unknown. A read error may account for a junction end that differs from germline.

The germline V gene encodes CDR1 SGHAT and CDR2 FQNNGV. The CDR3 loop spans 20 amino acids. TCR beta libraries were built from RNA through three nested multiplex PCR rounds using modified ARM-PCR. Input was about 450 ng total RNA, reverse-transcribed with a C-beta primer. TCRdb re-derived calls from the multiplex PCR reads in MiXCR, one entry per CDR3 protein. The sample contains 9,000 to 10,000 distinct CDR3 sequences, just over 65% of which appear only once. The material sequenced was brain tumor tissue. The chain carries TRBV11-2 and TRBJ2-2, with 7 bases aligning to TRBD2. The sequence was collected from a male donor with glioblastoma. DNA for the CDR3: TGTGCCTGCACCTCCTCATTCGGCCAAGGGCTAGCGGTAAACACCGGGGGGCTGTTTTTT. Translated: CACTSSFGQGLAVNTGGLFF.